A single sample gave rise to the 2 T cell receptor beta chains below, sequenced in a study of cytomegalovirus exposure and HLA in healthy donors (TCRdb year 2017). Library prep was done by the immunoSEQ multiplex PCR assay. For the multiplex PCR, a mixture combining 60 forward primers for TCR Vbeta segments and 13 reverse primers for TCR Jbeta segments was used. In TCRdb, the immuneACCESS table is reduced to in-frame sequences with V and J assigned. These tables do not hold every clone; where another copy was compared, an unresolved V gene accounts for under half, and the others remain unexplained. Across this sample there are over 65,000 clones, with roughly 76% seen only once. The ten largest clones take up 7% to 7.5% of the sample. The sample comprised PBMCs. The source is a woman in her thirties or forties in good health and CMV-seronegative.

The genes are TRBV30 and TRBJ2-7, with 9 bases matching TRBD1. V lost 4 bases and J lost 1; bases outside the gene matches: 5. CDR1 and CDR2 (germline): GTSNPN, SVGIG (reference sequence). This CDR3 has 14 residues. The CDR3 DNA sequence: TGTGCCTGGAACCGGGACAGGGCTTCCTACGAGCAGTACTTC. This sequence encodes CAWNRDRASYEQYF. Based on the CDR3 plus reference TRBV30 and TRBJ2-7, the full variable domain is SQTIHQWPATLVQPVGSPLSLECTVEGTSNPNLYWYRQAAGRGLQLLFYSVGIGQISSEVPQNLSASRPQDRQFILSSKKLLLSDSGFYLCAWNRDRASYEQYFGPGTRLTVT.

This clone was recorded only once. Here the CDR3 DNA reads TGTGCCAGCAGTGAATTCCAGGGTAACTCTGGAAACACCATATATTTT. The encoded protein is CASSEFQGNSGNTIYF. The V and J genes are TRBV25-1 and TRBJ1-3, with TRBD1 as a possible D gene (5 bases). The germline V and J ends were trimmed by 1 base and 0 bases, with 10 bases remaining between them. The CDR3 covers 16 residues. Germline V gene sequence: CDR1 MGHDK, CDR2 SYGVNS.